The 6 T cell receptor beta chains listed next were all sequenced from one sample in a study of T-cell reconstitution after alpha-beta-depleted transplantation in children. The TCRbeta library incorporated unique molecular identifiers. A single record per CDR3 protein comes from TCRdb applying MiXCR to the PCR reads. Of about 260,000 distinct CDR3 sequences in the sample, roughly 8.2% are singletons; the top ten hold approximately 6.3%. The sequences come from PBMCs, mostly from graft donor cells, collected 180 days after TCRalphabeta/CD19-depleted stem cell transplant. These receptors originate from a male patient aged 10 to 17 who had a stem cell transplant for acute lymphoblastic leukemia, so the T cells may come from the graft donor.

In regard to this clonotype: It may be a read error: a sequence one base away is much more abundant. The chain employs TRBV20-1 and TRBJ2-7, with D tentatively TRBD1 (7 bases). Looked up from germline, CDR1 is DFQATT and CDR2 is SNEGSKA (reference sequence). This CDR3 spans 14 amino acids. CDR3 amino acids: CRARTSGGNYEQYF. DNA for the CDR3: TGCAGGGCTAGAACCTCAGGGGGGAACTACGAGCAGTACTTC.

This clonotype has at least ten counts. The chain combines TRBV3-1 with TRBJ2-7; D remains unclear. Germline V gene sequence: CDR1 LGHDT, CDR2 YNNKEL (reference sequence). This CDR3 region has 12 residues. Trimming took 4 bases from V and 3 from J, leaving 7 bases between them. The CDR3 region is CASSPSFYEQYF. The CDR3 nucleotides are TGTGCCAGCAGCCCGTCTTTCTACGAGCAGTACTTC.

In its sample, this clonotype was seen many times. V and J are TRBV5-5 and TRBJ1-1, with a weak D call TRBD1 (5 bases). The CDR3 spans 13 residues. V lost 2 bases to trimming and J lost 11 bases, with 16 bases between them. The germline V gene encodes CDR1 SGHKS and CDR2 YYEKEE (reference sequence). CDR3 DNA sequence: TGTGCCAGCAGCTTCTCGGGGACCTTGGCGGCTTTCTTT. It specifies CASSFSGTLAAFF.

This clonotype was recorded many times. V and J are TRBV15 and TRBJ1-4; D not resolved. The CDR3 extends over 17 amino acids. The V gene's germline CDR1 is LNHNV and CDR2 YYDKDF (reference sequence). The V and J ends lost 0 bases and 8 bases respectively, with 19 bases between them. CDR3 in DNA: TGTGCCACCAGCAGAGATCTCGCAGATCACTACCGGGAAAAACTGTTTTTT. The encoded protein is CATSRDLADHYREKLFF. The complete variable domain, with remaining parts taken from reference TRBV15 and TRBJ1-4, reads DAMVIQNPRYQVTQFGKPVTLSCSQTLNHNVMYWYQQKSSQAPKLLFHYYDKDFNNEADTPDNFQSRRPNTSFCFLDIRSPGLGDTAMYLCATSRDLADHYREKLFFGSGTQLSVL.

In its sample, this clonotype was seen once. A single base separates this from a much larger clone, so it may be a read error. The CDR3 DNA follows: TGTGCCAGCAGCCCGAAAGGGAGAGGCTACACCTTC. Translating gives CASSPKGRGYTF. The rearrangement uses TRBV13 and TRBJ1-2, with D uncertain. V lost 5 bases and J 8 bases, leaving 12 bases between the germline ends. In germline, CDR1 is PRHDT, CDR2 FYEKMQ (reference sequence). CDR3 length: 12 residues.

The sample holds many counts of this clonotype. The V and J genes are TRBV5-1 and TRBJ1-6; a possible D gene is TRBD1 (5 bases). V lost 2 bases and J lost 14, with 14 bases in between. From germline, CDR1 is SGHRS and CDR2 YFSETQ. The CDR3 is 13 amino acids. The CDR3 DNA is TGCGCCAGCAGCTTAGAGGGGATCTCTTCCCTCCACTTT. Amino acids: CASSLEGISSLHF.